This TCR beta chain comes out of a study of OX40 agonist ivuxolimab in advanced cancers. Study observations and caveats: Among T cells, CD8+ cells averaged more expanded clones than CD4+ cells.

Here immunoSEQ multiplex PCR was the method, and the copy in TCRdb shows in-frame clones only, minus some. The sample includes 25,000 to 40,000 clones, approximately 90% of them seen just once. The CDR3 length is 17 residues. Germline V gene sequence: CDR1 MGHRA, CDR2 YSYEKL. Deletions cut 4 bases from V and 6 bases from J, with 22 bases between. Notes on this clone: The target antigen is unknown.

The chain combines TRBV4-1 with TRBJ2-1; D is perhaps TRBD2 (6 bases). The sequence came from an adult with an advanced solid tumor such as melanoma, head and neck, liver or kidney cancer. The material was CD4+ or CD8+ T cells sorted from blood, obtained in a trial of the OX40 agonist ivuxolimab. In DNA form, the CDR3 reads TGCGCCAGCAGCCTGATCGGGGGTAGGGGACCGGTCAATGAGCAGTTCTTC. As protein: CASSLIGGRGPVNEQFF.